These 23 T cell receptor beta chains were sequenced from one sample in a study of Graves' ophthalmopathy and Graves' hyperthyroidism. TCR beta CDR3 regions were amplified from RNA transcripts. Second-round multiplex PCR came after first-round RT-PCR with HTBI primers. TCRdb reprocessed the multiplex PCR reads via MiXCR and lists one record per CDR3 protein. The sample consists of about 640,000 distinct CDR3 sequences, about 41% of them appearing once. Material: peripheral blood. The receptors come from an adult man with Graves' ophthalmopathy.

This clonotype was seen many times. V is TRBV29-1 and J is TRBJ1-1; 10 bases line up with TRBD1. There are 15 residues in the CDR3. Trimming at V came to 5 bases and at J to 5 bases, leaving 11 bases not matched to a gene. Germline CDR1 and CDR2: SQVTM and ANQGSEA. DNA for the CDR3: TGCAGCGTTTTCGACAGGGGGCGATTGCGGACTGAAGCTTTCTTT. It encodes CSVFDRGRLRTEAFF. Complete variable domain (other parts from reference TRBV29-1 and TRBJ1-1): SAVISQKPSRDICQRGTSLTIQCQVDSQVTMMFWYRQQPGQSLTLIATANQGSEATYESGFVIDKFPISRPNLTFSTLTVSNMSPEDSSIYLCSVFDRGRLRTEAFFGQGTRLTVV.

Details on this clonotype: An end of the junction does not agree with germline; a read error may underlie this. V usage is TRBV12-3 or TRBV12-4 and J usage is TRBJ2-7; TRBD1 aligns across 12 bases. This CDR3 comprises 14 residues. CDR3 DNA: TGTGGCAGCAGCCGGGGGACAGGGGGCAACGAGCAGTACTTC. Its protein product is CGSSRGTGGNEQYF.

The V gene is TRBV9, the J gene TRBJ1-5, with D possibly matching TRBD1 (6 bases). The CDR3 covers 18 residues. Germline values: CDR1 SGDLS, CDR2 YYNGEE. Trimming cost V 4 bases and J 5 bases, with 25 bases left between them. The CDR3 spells CASSQELPAEGGDQPQHF. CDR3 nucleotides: TGTGCCAGCAGCCAAGAACTCCCGGCCGAAGGGGGGGATCAGCCCCAGCATTTT.

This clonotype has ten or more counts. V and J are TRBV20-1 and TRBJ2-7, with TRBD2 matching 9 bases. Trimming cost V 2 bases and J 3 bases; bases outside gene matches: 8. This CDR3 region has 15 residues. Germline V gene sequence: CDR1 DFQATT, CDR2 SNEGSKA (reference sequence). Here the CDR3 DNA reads TGCAGTGCTAGAAGGGTAGCGGGGGCCGACTACGAGCAGTACTTC. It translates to CSARRVAGADYEQYF.

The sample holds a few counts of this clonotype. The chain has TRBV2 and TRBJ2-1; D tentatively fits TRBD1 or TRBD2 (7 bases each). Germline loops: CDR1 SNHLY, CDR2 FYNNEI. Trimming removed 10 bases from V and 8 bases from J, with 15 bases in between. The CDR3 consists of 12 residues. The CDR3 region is CATETGRDEQFF. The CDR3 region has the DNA TGTGCCACCGAGACAGGGAGGGATGAGCAGTTCTTC.

The CDR3 sequence: CASSWYSRSNEQFF. The CDR3 DNA reads TGTGCCAGCAGCTGGTACTCGCGCTCCAATGAGCAGTTCTTC. V gene TRBV14 combines with J gene TRBJ2-5; D call uncertain. The J call may be wrong; the DNA end is better matched by TRBJ2-1. This CDR3 has 14 residues. CDR1 and CDR2 (germline): SGHDN, FVKESK.

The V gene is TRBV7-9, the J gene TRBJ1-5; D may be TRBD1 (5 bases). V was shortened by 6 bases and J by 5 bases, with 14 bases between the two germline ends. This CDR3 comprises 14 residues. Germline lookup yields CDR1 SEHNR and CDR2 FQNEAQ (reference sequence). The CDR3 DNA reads TGTGCCAGCAGTCGAACCAGGGTGTATCAGCCCCAGCATTTT. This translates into CASSRTRVYQPQHF.

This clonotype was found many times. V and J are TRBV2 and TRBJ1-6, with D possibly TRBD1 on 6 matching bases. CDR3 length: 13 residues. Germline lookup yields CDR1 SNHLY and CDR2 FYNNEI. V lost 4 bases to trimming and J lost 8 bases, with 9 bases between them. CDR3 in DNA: TGTGCCAGCAGTGTACAGGGCTATTCACCCCTCCACTTT. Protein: CASSVQGYSPLHF.

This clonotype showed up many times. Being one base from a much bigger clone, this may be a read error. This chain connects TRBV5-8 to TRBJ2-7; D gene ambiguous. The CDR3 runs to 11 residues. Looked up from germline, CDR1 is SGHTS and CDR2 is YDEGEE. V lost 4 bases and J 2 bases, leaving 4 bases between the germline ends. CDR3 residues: CASSVTYEQYF. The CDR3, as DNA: TGTGCCAGCAGCGTAACCTACGAGCAGTACTTC.

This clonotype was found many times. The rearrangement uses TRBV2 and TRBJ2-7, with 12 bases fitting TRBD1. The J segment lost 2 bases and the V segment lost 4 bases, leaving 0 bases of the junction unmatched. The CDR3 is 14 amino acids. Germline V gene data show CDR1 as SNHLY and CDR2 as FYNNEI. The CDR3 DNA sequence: TGTGCCAGCAGTGGGGACAGGGGGCCCTACGAGCAGTACTTC. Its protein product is CASSGDRGPYEQYF.

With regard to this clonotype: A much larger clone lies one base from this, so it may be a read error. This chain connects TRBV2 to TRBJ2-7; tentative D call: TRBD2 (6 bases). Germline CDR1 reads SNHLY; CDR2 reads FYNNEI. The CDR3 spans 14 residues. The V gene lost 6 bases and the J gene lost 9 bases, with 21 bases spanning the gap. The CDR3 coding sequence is TGTGCCAGCAGCTTAGCACTAGCATTCGACGGGCAGTACTTC. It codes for CASSLALAFDGQYF.

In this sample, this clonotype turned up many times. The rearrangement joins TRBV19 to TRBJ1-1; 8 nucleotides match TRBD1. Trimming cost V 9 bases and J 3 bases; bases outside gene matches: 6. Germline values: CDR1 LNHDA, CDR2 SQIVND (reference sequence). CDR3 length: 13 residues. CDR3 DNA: TGTGCCAGCAGTTCGGACAGGGACACTGAAGCTTTCTTT. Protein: CASSSDRDTEAFF.

For the CDR3, the DNA is TGTGCCAGCAGGGGGGACAGGGAAGGGGGCTACACCTTC. Translated: CASRGDREGGYTF. V gene TRBV2 combines with J gene TRBJ1-2; 9 bases align to TRBD1. This CDR3 has 13 residues. With 6 bases clipped from V and 8 bases from J, the junction kept 7 bases outside the gene matches. Germline CDR1 reads SNHLY; CDR2 reads FYNNEI.

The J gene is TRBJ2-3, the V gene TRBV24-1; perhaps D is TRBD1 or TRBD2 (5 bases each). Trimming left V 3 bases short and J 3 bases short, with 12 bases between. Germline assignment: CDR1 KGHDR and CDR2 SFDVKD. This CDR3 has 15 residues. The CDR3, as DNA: TGTGCCACCAGTGATACAGGAGGCGCGACAGATACGCAGTATTTT. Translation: CATSDTGGATDTQYF.

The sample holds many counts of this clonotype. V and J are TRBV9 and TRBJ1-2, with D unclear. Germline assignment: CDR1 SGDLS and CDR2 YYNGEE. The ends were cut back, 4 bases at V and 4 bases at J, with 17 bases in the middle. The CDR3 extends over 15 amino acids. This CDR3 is CASSPGPTDGYGYTF. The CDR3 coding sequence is TGTGCCAGCAGCCCGGGTCCTACCGATGGCTATGGCTACACCTTC.

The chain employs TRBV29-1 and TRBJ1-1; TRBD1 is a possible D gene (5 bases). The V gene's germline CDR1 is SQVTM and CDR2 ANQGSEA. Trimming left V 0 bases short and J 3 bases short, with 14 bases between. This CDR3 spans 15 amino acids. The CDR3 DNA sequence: TGCAGCGTTGAAGATCGGGAGGGAGGGGACACTGAAGCTTTCTTT. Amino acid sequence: CSVEDREGGDTEAFF.

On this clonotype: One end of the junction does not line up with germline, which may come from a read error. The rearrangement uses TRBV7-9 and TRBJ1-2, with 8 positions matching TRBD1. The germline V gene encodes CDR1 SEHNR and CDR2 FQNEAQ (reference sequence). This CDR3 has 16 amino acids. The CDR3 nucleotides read TGTGCCAGCGGCTTGTCGACAGGGGAAGCCTCCTATGGCTACACCTTC. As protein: CASGLSTGEASYGYTF.

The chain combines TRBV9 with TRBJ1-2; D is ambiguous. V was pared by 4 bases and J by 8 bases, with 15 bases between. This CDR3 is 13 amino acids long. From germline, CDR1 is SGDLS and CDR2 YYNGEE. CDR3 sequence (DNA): TGTGCCAGCAGCCAAGCCGGATCTATGGGCTACACCTTC. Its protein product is CASSQAGSMGYTF.

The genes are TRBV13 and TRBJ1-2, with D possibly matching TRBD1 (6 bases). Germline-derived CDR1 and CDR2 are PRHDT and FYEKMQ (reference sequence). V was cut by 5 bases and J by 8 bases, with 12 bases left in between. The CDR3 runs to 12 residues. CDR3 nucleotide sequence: TGTGCCAGCAGCGAGGGGGGGAGAGGCTACACCTTC. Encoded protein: CASSEGGRGYTF.

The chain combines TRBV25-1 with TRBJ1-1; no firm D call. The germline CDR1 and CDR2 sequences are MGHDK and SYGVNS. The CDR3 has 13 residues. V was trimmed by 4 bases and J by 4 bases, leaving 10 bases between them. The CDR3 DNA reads TGTGCCAGCAGTGGCGGGGTATTCACTGAAGCTTTCTTT. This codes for CASSGGVFTEAFF.

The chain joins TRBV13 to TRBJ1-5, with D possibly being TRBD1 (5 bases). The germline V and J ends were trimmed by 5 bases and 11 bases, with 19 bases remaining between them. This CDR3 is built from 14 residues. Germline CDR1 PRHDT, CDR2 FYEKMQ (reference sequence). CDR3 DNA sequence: TGTGCCAGCAGCCTCAACGGGGGAGGGGAGACCCAGCATTTT. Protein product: CASSLNGGGETQHF.

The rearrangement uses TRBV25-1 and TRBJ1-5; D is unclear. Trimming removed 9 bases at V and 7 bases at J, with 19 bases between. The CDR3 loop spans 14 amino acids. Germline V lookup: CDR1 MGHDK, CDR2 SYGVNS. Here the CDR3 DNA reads TGTGCCAGTAGTACCCGGGCACAAGAACAGCCCCAGCATTTT. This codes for CASSTRAQEQPQHF.

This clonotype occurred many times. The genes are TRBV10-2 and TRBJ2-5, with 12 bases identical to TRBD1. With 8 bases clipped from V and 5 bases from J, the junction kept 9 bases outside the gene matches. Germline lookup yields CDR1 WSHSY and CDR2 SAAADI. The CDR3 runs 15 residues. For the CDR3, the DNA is TGCGCCAGCGCGGGGACAGGGGGCCCGGGGGAGACCCAGTACTTC. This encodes CASAGTGGPGETQYF.